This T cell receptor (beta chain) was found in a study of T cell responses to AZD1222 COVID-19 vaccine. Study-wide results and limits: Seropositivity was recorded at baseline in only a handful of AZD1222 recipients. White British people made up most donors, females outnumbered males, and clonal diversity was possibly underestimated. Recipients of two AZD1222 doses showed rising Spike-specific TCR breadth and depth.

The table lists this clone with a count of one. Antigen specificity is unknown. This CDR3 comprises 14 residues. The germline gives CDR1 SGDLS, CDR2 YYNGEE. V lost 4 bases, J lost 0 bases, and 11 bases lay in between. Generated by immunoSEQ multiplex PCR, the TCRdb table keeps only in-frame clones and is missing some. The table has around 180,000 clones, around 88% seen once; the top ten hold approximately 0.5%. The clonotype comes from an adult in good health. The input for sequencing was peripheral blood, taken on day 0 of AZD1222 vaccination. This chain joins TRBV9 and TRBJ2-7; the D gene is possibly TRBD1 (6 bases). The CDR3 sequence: CASSLQGHSYEQYF. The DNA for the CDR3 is TGTGCCAGCAGCCTACAGGGACACTCCTACGAGCAGTACTTC.